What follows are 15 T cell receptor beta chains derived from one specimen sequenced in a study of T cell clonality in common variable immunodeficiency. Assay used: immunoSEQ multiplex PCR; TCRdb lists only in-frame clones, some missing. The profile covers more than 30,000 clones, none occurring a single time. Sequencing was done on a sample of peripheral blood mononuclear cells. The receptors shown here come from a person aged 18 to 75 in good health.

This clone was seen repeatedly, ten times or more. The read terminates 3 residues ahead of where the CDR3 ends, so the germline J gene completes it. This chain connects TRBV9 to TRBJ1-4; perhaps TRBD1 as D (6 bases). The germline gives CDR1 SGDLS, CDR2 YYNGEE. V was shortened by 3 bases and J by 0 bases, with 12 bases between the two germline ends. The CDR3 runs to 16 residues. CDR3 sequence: CASSEGDQATNEKLFF. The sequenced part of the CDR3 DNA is TGTGCCAGCAGCGAGGGGGACCAAGCAACTAATGAAAAA.

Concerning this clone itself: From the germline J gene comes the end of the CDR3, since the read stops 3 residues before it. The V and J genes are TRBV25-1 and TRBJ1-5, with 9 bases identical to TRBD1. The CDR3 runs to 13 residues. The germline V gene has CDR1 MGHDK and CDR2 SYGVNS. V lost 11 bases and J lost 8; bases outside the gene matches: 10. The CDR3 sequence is CASQGAIGEPQHF. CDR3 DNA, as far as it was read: TGTGCCTCACAGGGGGCGATCGGAGAGCCC.

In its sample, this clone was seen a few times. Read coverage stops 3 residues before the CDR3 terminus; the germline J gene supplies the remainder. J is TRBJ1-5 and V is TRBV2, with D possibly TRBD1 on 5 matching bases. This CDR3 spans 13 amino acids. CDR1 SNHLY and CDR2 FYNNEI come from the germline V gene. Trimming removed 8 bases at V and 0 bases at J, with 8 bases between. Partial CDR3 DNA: TGTGCCAGCGGGGCAGATAGCAATCAGCCC. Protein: CASGADSNQP. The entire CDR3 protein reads CASGADSNQPQHF.

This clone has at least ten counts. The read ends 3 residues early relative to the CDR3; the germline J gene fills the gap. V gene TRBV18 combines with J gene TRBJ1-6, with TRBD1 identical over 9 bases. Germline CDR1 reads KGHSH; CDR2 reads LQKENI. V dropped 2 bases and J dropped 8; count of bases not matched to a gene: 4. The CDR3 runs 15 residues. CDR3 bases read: TGTGCCAGCTCACCAGTGGACAGGGGACATTCACCC. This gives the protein CASSPVDRGHSP. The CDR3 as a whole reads CASSPVDRGHSPLHF.

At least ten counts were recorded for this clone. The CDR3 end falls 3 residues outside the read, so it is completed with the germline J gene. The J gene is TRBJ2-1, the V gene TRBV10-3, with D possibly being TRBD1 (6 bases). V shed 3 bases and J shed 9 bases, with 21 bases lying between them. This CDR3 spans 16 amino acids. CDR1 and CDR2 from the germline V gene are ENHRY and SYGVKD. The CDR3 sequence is CAISDDRPPSDGEQFF. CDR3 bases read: TGTGCCATCAGTGATGACAGGCCCCCGTCTGACGGTGAG.

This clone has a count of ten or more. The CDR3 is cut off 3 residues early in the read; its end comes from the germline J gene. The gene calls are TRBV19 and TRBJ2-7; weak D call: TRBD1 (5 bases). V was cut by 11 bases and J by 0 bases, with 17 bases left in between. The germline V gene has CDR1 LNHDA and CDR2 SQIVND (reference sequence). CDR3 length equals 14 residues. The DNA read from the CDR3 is TGTGCCTGCTCTGGGGCGGAGCCCTCCTACGAG. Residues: CACSGAEPSYE. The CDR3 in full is CACSGAEPSYEQYF.

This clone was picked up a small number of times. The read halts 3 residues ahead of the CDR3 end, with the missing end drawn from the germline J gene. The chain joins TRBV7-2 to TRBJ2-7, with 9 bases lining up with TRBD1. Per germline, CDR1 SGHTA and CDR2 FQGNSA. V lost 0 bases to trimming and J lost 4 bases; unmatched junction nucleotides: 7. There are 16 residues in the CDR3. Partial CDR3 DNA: TGTGCCAGCAGCTTAGCCCCGGGACAGGGCGCTTACGAG. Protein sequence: CASSLAPGQGAYE. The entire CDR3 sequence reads CASSLAPGQGAYEQYF.

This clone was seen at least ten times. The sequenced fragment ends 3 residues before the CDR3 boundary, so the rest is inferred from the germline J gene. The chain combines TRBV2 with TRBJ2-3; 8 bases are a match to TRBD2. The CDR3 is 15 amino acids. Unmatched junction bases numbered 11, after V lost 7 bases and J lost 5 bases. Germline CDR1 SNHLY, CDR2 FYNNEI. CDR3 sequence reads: CASNPQRETEDTQYF. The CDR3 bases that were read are TGTGCCAGCAACCCTCAGCGGGAGACGGAAGATACG.

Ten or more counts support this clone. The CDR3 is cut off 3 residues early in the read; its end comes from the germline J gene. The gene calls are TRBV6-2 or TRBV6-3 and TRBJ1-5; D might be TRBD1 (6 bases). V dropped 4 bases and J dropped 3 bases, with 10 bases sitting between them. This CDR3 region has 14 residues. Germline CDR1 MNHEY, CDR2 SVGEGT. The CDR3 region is CASSSRDTNQPQHF. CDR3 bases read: TGTGCCAGCAGTTCCCGGGACACCAATCAGCCC.

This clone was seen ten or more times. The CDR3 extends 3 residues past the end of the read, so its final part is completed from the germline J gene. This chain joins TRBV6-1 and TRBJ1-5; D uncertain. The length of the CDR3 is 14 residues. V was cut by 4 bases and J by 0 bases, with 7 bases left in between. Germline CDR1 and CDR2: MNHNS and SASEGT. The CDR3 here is CASSGEHSNQPQHF. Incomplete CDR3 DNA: TGTGCCAGCAGTGGCGAGCATAGCAATCAGCCC.

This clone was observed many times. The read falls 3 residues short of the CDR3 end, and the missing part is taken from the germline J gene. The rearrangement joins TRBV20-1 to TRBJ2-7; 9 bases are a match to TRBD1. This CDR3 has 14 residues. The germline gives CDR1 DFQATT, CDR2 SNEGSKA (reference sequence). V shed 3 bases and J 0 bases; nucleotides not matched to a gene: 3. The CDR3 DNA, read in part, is TGCAGTGCTAGGGACAGGGGTCTCTCCTACGAG. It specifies CSARDRGLSYE. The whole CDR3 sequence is CSARDRGLSYEQYF.

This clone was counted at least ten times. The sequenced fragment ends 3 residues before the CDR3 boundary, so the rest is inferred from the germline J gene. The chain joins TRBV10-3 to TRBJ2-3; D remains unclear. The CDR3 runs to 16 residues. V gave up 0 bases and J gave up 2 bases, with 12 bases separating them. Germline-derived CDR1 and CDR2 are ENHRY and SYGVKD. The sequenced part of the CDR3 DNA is TGTGCCATCAGTGAGTCGACAACAAAGCTCACAGATACG. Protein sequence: CAISESTTKLTDT. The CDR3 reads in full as CAISESTTKLTDTQYF.

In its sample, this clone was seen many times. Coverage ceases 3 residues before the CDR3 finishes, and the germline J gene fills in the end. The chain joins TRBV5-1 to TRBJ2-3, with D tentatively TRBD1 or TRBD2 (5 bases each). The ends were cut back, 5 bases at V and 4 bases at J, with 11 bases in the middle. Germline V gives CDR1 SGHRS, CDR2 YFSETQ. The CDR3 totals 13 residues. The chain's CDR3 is CASRRGDPDTQYF. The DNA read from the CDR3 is TGCGCCAGCAGGAGGGGAGATCCAGATACG.

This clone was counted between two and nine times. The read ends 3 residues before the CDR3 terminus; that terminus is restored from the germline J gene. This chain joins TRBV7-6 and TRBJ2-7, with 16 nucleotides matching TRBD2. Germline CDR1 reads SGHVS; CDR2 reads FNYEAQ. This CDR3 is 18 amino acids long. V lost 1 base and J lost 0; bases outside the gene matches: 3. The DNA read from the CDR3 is TGTGCCAGCAGCTTAGGGGGACTAGCGGGAGGGAGCTCCTACGAG. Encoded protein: CASSLGGLAGGSSYE. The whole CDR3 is CASSLGGLAGGSSYEQYF.

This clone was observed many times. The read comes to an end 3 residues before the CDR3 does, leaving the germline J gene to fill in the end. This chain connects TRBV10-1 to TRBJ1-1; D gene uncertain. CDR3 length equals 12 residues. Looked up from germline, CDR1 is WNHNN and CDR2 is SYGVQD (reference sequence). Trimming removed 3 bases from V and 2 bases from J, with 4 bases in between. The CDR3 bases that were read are TGCGCCAGCAGTGACAGAAACACTGAA. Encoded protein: CASSDRNTE. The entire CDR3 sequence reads CASSDRNTEAFF.